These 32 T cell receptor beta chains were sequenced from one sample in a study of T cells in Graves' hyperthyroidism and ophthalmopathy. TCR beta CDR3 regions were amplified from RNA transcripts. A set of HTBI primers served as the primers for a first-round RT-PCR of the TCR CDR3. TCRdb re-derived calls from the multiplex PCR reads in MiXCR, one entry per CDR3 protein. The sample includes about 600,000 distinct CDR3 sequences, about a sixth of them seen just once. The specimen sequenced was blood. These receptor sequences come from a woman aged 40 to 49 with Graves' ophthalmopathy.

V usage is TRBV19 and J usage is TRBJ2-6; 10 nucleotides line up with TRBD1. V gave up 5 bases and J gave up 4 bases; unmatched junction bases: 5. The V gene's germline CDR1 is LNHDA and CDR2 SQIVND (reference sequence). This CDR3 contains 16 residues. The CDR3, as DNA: TGTGCCAGTAGTCGACAGGGGGCGACGGGGGCCAACGTCCTGACTTTC. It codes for CASSRQGATGANVLTF.

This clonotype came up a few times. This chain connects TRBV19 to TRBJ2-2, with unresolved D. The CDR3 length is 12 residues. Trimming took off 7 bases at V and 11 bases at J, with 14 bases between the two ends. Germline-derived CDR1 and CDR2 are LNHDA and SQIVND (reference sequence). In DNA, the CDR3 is TGTGCCAGTAATTCCGATGGGCAAGAGCTGTTTTTT. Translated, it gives CASNSDGQELFF.

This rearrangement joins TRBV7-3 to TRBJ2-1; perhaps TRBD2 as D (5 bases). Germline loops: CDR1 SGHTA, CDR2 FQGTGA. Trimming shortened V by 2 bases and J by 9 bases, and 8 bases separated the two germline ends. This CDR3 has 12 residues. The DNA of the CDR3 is TGTGCCAGCAGCTTATTTGGGAGTGAGCAGTTCTTC. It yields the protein CASSLFGSEQFF.

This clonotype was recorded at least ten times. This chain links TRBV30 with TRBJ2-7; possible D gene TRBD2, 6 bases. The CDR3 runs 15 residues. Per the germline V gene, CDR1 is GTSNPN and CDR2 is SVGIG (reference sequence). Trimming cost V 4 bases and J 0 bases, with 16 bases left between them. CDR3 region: CAWTLGGSISYEQYF. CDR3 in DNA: TGTGCCTGGACCTTGGGGGGTTCAATCTCCTACGAGCAGTACTTC.

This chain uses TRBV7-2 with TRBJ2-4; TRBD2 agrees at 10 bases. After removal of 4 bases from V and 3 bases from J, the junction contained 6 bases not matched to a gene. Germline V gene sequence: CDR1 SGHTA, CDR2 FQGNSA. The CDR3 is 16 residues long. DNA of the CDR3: TGTGCCAGCAGCTCTGGACTAGCGGACTACAAAAACATTCAGTACTTC. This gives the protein CASSSGLADYKNIQYF. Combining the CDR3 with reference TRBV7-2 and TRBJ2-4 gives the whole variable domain GAGVSQSPSNKVTEKGKDVELRCDPISGHTALYWYRQSLGQGLEFLIYFQGNSAPDKSGLPSDRFSAERTGGSVSTLTIQRTQQEDSAVYLCASSSGLADYKNIQYFGAGTRLSVL.

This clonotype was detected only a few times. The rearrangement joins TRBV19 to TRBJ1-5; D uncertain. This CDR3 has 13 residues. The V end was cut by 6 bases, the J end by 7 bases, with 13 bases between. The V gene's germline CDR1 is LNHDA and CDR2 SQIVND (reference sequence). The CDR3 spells CASRDSVMQPQHF. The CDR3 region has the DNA TGTGCCAGTAGAGACTCCGTTATGCAGCCCCAGCATTTT.

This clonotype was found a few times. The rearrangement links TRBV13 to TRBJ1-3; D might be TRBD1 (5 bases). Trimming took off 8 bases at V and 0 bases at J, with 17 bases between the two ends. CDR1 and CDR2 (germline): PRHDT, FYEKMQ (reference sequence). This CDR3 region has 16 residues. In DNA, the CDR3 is TGTGCCAGCGGGCTGGGGACTTACTCCTCTGGAAACACCATATATTTT. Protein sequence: CASGLGTYSSGNTIYF.

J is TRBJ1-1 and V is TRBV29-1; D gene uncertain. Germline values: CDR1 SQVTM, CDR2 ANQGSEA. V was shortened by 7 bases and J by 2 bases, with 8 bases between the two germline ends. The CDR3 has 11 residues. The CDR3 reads CSATDNTEAFF. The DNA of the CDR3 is TGCAGCGCAACAGATAACACTGAAGCTTTCTTT.

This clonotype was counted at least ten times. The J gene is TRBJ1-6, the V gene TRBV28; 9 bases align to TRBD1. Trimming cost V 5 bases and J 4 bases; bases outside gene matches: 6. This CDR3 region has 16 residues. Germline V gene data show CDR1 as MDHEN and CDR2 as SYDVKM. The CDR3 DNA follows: TGTGCCAGCAGTCCTGGGACAGGGCGATATAATTCACCCCTCCACTTT. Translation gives CASSPGTGRYNSPLHF.

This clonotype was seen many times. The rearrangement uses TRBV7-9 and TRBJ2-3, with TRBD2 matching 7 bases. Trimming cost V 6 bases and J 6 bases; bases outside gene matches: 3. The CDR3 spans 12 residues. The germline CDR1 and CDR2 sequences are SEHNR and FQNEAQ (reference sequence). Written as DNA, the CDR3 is TGTGCCAGCAGTCCGACTAGCGATACGCAGTATTTT. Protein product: CASSPTSDTQYF.

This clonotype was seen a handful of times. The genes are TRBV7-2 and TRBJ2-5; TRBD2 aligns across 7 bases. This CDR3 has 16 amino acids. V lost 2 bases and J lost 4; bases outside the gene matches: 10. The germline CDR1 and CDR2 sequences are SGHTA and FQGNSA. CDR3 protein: CASSLRASGMGETQYF. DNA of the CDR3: TGTGCCAGCAGCTTACGGGCAAGCGGGATGGGAGAGACCCAGTACTTC.

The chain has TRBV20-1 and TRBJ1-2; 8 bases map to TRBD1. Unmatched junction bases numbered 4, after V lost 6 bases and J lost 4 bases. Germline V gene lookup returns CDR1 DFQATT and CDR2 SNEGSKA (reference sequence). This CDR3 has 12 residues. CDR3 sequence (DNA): TGCAGTGCCAACAGGGGGGGCTATGGCTACACCTTC. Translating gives CSANRGGYGYTF.

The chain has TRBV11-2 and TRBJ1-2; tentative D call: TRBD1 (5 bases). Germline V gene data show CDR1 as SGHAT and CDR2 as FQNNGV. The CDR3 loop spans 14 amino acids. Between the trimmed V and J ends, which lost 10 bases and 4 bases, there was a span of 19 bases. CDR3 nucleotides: TGTGCCACCCGCCTGAAAGGGGTCGGCTATGGCTACACCTTC. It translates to CATRLKGVGYGYTF. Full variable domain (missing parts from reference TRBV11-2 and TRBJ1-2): EAGVAQSPRYKIIEKRQSVAFWCNPISGHATLYWYQQILGQGPKLLIQFQNNGVVDDSQLPKDRFSAERLKGVDSTLKIQPAKLEDSAVYLCATRLKGVGYGYTFGSGTRLTVV.

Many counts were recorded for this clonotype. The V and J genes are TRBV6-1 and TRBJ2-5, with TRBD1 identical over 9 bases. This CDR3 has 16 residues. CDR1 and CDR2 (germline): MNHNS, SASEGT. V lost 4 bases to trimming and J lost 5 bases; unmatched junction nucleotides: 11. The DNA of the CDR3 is TGTGCCAGCAGTGTGGATCCGGGACAGGGTGGGGAGACCCAGTACTTC. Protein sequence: CASSVDPGQGGETQYF.

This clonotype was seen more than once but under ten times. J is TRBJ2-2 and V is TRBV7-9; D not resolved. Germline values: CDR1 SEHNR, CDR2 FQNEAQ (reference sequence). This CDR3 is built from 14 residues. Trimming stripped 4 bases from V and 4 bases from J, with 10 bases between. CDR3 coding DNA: TGTGCCAGCAGCTCCTTCAGCCCCACCGGGGAGCTGTTTTTT. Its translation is CASSSFSPTGELFF.

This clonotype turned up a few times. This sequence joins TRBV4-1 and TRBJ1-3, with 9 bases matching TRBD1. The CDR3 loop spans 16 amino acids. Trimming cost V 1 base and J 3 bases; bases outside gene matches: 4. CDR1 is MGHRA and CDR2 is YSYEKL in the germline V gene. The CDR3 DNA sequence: TGCGCCAGCAGCCAAGTTCCGGGACAGGGTGGAAACACCATATATTTT. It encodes CASSQVPGQGGNTIYF.

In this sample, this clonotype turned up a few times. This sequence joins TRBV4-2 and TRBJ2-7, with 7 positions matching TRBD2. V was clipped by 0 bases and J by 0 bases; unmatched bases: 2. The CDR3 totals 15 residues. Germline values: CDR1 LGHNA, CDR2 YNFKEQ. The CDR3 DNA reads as TGTGCCAGCAGCCAAGAGCGGGGGACCTCCTACGAGCAGTACTTC. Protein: CASSQERGTSYEQYF.

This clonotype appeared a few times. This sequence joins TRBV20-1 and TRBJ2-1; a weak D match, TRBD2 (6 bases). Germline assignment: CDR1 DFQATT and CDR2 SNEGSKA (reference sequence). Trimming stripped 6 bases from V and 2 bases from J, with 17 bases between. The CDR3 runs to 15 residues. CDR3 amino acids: CSAPGAGKTYNEQFF. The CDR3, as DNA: TGCAGTGCCCCTGGGGCGGGGAAAACCTACAATGAGCAGTTCTTC.

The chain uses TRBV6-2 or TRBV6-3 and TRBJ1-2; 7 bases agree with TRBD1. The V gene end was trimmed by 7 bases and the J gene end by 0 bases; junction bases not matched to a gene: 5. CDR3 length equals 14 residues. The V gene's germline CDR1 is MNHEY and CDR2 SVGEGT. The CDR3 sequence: CASTRQGPNYGYTF. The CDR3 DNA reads TGTGCCAGCACCCGACAGGGACCTAACTATGGCTACACCTTC.

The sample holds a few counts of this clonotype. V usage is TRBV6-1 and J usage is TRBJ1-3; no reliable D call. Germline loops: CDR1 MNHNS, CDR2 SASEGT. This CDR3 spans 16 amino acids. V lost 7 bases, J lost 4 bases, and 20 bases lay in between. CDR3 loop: CASTQNAYSAGNTIYF. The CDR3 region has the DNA TGTGCCAGCACCCAAAACGCCTACAGTGCCGGAAACACCATATATTTT.

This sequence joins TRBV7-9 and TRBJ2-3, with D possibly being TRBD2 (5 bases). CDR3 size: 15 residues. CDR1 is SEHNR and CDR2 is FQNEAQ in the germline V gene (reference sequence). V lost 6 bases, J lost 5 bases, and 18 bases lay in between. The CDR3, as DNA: TGTGCCAGCAGGCCAAGCGGTCCGTCGGGAGATACGCAGTATTTT. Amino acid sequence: CASRPSGPSGDTQYF.

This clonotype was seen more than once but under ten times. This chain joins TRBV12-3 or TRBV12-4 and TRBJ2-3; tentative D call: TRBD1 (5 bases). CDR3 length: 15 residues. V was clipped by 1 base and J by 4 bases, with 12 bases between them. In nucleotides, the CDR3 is TGTGCCAGCAGTTTAGGAGCTAGGACATCAGATACGCAGTATTTT. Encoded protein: CASSLGARTSDTQYF.

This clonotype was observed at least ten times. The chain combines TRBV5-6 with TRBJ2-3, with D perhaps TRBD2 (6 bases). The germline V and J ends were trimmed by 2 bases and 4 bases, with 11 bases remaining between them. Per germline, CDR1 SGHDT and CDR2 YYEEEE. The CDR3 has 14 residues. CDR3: CASSFWDSSDTQYF. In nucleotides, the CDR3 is TGTGCCAGCAGCTTTTGGGACTCCTCAGATACGCAGTATTTT.

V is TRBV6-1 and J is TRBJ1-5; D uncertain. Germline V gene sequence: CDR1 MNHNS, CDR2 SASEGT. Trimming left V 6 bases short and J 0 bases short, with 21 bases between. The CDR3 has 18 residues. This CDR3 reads CASRTSGRNGASNQPQHF. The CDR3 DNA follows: TGTGCCAGCAGAACTTCCGGCCGAAACGGCGCTAGCAATCAGCCCCAGCATTTT.

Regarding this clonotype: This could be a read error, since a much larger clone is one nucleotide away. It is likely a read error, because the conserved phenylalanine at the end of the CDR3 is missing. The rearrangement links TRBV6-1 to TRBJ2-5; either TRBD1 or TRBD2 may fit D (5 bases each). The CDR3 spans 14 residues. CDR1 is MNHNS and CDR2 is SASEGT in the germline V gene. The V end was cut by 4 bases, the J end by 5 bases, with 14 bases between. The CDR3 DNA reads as TGTGCCAGCAGTGGTGGGACCATGGGCGAGACCCAGTACCTC. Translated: CASSGGTMGETQYL.

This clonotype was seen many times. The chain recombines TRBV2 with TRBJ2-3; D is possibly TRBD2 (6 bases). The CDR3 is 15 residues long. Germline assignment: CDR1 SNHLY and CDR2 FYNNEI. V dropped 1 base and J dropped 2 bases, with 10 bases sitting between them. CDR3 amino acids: CASSEGLEVTDTQYF. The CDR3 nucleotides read TGTGCCAGCAGTGAAGGACTAGAGGTCACAGATACGCAGTATTTT.

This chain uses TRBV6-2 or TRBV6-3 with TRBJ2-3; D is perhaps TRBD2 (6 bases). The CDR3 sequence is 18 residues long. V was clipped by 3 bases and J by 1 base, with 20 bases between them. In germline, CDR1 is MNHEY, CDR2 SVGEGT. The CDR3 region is CASSYEGGAGGGTDTQYF. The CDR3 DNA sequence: TGTGCCAGCAGTTATGAGGGCGGGGCTGGCGGGGGCACAGATACGCAGTATTTT.

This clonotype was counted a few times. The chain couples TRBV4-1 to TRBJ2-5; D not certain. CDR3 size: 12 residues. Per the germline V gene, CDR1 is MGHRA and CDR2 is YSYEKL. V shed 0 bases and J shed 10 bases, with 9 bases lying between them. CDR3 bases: TGCGCCAGCAGCCAAGATTCTTTAATCCAGTACTTC. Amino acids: CASSQDSLIQYF.

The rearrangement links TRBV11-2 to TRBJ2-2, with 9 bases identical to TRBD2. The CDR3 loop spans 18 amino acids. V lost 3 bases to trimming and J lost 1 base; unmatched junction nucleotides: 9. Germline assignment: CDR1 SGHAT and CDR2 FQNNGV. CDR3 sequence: CASSFGGPAGGNTGELFF. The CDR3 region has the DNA TGTGCCAGCAGCTTCGGGGGCCCAGCGGGGGGGAACACCGGGGAGCTGTTTTTT. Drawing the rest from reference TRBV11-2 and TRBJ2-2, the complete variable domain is EAGVAQSPRYKIIEKRQSVAFWCNPISGHATLYWYQQILGQGPKLLIQFQNNGVVDDSQLPKDRFSAERLKGVDSTLKIQPAKLEDSAVYLCASSFGGPAGGNTGELFFGEGSRLTVL.

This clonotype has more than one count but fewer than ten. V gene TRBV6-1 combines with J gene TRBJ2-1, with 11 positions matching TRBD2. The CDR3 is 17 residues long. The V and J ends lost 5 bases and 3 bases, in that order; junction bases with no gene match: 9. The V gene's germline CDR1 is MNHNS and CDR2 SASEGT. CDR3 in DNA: TGTGCCAGCAGTAAACCTAGCGGGGGGAATGACTACAATGAGCAGTTCTTC. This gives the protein CASSKPSGGNDYNEQFF.

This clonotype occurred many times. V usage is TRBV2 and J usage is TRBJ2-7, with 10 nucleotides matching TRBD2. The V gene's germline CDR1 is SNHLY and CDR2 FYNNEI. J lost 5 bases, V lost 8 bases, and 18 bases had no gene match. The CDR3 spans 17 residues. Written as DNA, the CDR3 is TGTGCCAGCCGCGGAGTCAGCGGGAGGGCCTTGGGAAACGAGCAGTACTTC. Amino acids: CASRGVSGRALGNEQYF.

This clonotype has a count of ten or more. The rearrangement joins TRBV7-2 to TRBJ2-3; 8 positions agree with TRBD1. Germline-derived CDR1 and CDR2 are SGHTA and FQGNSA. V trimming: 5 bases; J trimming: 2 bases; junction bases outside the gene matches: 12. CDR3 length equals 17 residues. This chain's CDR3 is CASSITWTGPFTDTQYF. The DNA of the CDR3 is TGTGCCAGCAGCATCACCTGGACAGGGCCGTTCACAGATACGCAGTATTTT.